This T cell receptor (beta chain) was sequenced during a study of T cells in Graves' hyperthyroidism and ophthalmopathy. Study details: Staff took peripheral blood when the initial diagnosis was made, before any treatment began. Study-wide findings and caveats: Blood shared most expanded thyroid clonotypes above 0.001.

RNA transcripts served as the template for amplifying TCR beta CDR3 regions. The TCR CDR3 was amplified in a first-round RT-PCR using the HTBI primer set. TCRdb analysed the multiplex PCR reads with MiXCR anew, one entry per CDR3 protein. There are approximately 700,000 distinct CDR3 sequences in the sample; roughly 15% occur only once, and roughly 8% lies in the top ten. Notes on this clonotype: Antigen unknown.

Uncontrolled infection, other autoimmune disease, pregnancy or lactation barred patients from enrollment. From 8.5 to 10 ml of fresh peripheral blood, PBMCs were isolated. V shed 4 bases, J shed 0 bases, and the junction held 1 base outside the gene matches. CDR3 length: 16 residues. Germline CDR1 reads KGHDR; CDR2 reads SFDVKD. Source material: blood. This chain links TRBV24-1 with TRBJ2-4; 11 nucleotides align to TRBD1. The TCR comes from a man between 18 and 35 years old with Graves' hyperthyroidism. The CDR3 DNA sequence: TGTGCCACCAGTGAAGGGACAGGGGGAGCCAAAAACATTCAGTACTTC. Translated, it gives CATSEGTGGAKNIQYF.